Given below is one TCR beta chain in context. This record comes from a study of immune evolution from preneoplasia to lung adenocarcinoma. Two lung cancer pathologists independently confirmed each histologic diagnosis. CDR3 length equals 15 residues. In germline, CDR1 is SGHAT, CDR2 FQNNGV. After removal of 1 base from V and 2 bases from J, the junction contained 0 bases not matched to a gene. This table comes from immunoSEQ multiplex PCR, and its TCRdb copy is limited to in-frame clones, with some not included. The sample lists 13,000 to 15,000 clones; approximately 85% were seen once. Sequenced material: FFPE lung adenocarcinoma in situ tissue. This clonotype was obtained from a donor at least 70 years old with lung adenocarcinoma. The J gene is TRBJ1-4, the V gene TRBV11-2, with TRBD1 matching over 8 bases. In nucleotides, the CDR3 is TGTGCCAGCAGCTTAGGGACAGGGACTAATGAAAAACTGTTTTTT. Encoded protein: CASSLGTGTNEKLFF.